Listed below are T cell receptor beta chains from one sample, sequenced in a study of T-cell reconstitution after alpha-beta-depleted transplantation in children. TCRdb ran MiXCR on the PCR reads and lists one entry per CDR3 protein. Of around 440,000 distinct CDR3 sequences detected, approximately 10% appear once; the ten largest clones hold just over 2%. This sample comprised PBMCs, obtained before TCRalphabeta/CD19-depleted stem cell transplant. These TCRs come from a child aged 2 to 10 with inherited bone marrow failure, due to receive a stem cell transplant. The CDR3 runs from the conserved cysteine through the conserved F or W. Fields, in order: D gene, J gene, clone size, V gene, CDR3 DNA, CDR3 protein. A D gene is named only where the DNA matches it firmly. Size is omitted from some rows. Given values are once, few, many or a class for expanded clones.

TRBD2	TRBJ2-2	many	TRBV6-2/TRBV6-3	TGTGCCAGCGGACTAGCGACGAACACCGGGGAGCTGTTTTTT	CASGLATNTGELFF
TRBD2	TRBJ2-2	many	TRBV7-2	TGTGCCAGCAGCTGGGGGGGATTCACCGGGGAGCTGTTTTTT	CASSWGGFTGELFF
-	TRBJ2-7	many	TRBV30	TGTGCCTGGAGTGCCTCCCGGCACGAGCAGTACTTC	CAWSASRHEQYF
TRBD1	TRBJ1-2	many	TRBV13	TGTGCCAGCAGCTTCGGGACAGCGAGGAGCTATGGCTACACCTTC	CASSFGTARSYGYTF
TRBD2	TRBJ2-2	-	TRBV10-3	TGTGCCATCGCTCGAGGGAACGGACTAGCGGGGGGCACCGGGGAGCTGTTTTTT	CAIARGNGLAGGTGELFF
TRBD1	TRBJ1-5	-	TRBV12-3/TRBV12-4	TGTGCCAGCAGTTTCGGGGACAGGGTTGATCAGCCCCAGCATTTT	CASSFGDRVDQPQHF
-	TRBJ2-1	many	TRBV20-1	TGCAGTGCGCCCGACAGGAGGTATGAGCAGTTCTTC	CSAPDRRYEQFF
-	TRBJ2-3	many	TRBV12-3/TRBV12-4	TGTGCCAGCAGTGGACCCTCACTGGGGAGCACAGATACGCAGTATTTT	CASSGPSLGSTDTQYF
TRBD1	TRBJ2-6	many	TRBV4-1	TGCGCCAGCAGCCAAGAAGGAGACAGGGGGCCCGGGGCCAACGTCCTGACTTTC	CASSQEGDRGPGANVLTF
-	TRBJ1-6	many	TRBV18	TGTGCCAGCTCACCCTCTGCACCAAGCTCCTATAATTCACCCCTCCACTTT	CASSPSAPSSYNSPLHF
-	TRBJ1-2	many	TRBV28	TGTGCCAGCAGCCCCTTGGGGCCAAACTATGGCTACACCTTC	CASSPLGPNYGYTF
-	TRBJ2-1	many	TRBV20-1	TGCAGTGCTAGCGCTCAGGGCTCCTACAATGAGCAGTTCTTC	CSASAQGSYNEQFF
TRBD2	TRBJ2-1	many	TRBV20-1	TGCAGTGCCCAAGGAGTAGCGGGAGGTAGATCCTACAATGAGCAGTTCTTC	CSAQGVAGGRSYNEQFF
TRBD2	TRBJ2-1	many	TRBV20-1	TGCAGCCCCCTAGCGGCCTCCTACAATGAGCAGTTCTTC	CSPLAASYNEQFF
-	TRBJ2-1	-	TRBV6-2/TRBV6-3	TGTGCCAGCAGGATCTTCGGGAGCTCCTACAATGAGCAGTTCTTC	CASRIFGSSYNEQFF
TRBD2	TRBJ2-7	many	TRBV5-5	TGTGCCAGCAGCAGCGGGACGGGCAGGGACTACGAGCAGTACTTC	CASSSGTGRDYEQYF
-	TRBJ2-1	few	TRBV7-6	TGTGCCAGCAGCTCCACCCGGATGAACAATGAGCAGTTCTTC	CASSSTRMNNEQFF
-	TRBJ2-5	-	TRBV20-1	TGCAGTGCTAGGGTCCGTAGGGGGGGCATTCAAGAGACCCAGTACTTC	CSARVRRGGIQETQYF
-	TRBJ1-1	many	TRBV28	TGTGCCAGCAGTTTTGGCAGGGGTGAAGCTTTCTTT	CASSFGRGEAFF
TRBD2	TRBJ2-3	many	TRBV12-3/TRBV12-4	TGTGCCAGCAGCCAGAGGGACTATTTCCCAGATACGCAGTATTTT	CASSQRDYFPDTQYF
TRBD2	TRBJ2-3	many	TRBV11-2	TGTGCCAGCAGCTTAGAAATTGGGATAGCGGGAGGACGAAACACAGATACGCAGTATTTT	CASSLEIGIAGGRNTDTQYF
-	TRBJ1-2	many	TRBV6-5	TGTGCCAGCAGTTATGGGGGGGACTCTAACTATGGCTACACCTTC	CASSYGGDSNYGYTF
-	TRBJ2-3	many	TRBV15	TGTGCCACCAGCAGAGAGTTTTTGTTAGATACGCAGTATTTT	CATSREFLLDTQYF
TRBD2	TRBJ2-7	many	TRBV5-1	TGCGCCAGCAGCTCTGGACTAGCGGGAGGGCCAGATTTTTACGAGCAGTACTTC	CASSSGLAGGPDFYEQYF
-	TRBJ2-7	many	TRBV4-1	TGCGCCAGCAGCCAAGAGAGGAGCTCCTACGAGCAGTACTTC	CASSQERSSYEQYF
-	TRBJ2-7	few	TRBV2	TGTGCCAGCAGTGAAAGGGCTCCAGCCTACGAGCAGTACTTC	CASSERAPAYEQYF
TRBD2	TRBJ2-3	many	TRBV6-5	TGTGCCAGCAGTTCGGGGGGAGTCACAGATACGCAGTATTTT	CASSSGGVTDTQYF
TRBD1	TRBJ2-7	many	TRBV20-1	TGCAGTGCTAGAGATCCGGACAGGGGCTACGAGCAGTACTTC	CSARDPDRGYEQYF
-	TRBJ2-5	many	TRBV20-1	TGCAGTGCTCGCCGCTTTACGGAGACCCAGTACTTC	CSARRFTETQYF
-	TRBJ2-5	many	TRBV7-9	TGTGCCAGCAGCTTAAACCTGGGGAAGGAGACCCAGTACTTC	CASSLNLGKETQYF
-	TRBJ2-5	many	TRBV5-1	TGCGCCAGCAGCTTGGTACAGTACTGGGAGACCCAGTACTTC	CASSLVQYWETQYF
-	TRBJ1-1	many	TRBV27	TGTGCCAGCAGTTCGATATCTGACAGGTGGAGGACTGAAGCTTTCTTT	CASSSISDRWRTEAFF
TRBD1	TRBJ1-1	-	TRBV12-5	TGTGCTAGTGGAATCGACAGGGCAGCTTTCTTT	CASGIDRAAFF
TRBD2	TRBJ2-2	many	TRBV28	TGTGCCAGCAGACAGACCGGGACTAGCGGGACCGCCGGGGAGCTGTTTTTT	CASRQTGTSGTAGELFF
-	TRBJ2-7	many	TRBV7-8	TGTGCCAGCAGCTTAGTCCAGGGGACACACTACGAGCAGTACTTC	CASSLVQGTHYEQYF
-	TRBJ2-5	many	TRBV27	TGTGCCAGCAGTTTTATGGAGACCCAGTACTTC	CASSFMETQYF
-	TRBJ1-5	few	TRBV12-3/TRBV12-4	TGTGCCAGCAGTTCACAACGACAGCCCCAGCATTTT	CASSSQRQPQHF
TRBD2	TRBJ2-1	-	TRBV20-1	TGCAGTGCTAGAGATATTAGGCGGGGACTAGCGGGAGCCTACAATGAGCAGTTCTTC	CSARDIRRGLAGAYNEQFF
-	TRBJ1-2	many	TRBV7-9	TGTGCCAGCGAACCTAGGGTAGACTATGGCTACACCTTC	CASEPRVDYGYTF
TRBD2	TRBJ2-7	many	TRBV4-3	TGCGCCAGCAGCTGGGTAGCGGGAGCCGGCGAGCAGTACTTC	CASSWVAGAGEQYF
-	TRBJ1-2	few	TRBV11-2	TGTGCCAGCAGCCCTCCCACCGGGGAGTACGTCACCTTC	CASSPPTGEYVTF
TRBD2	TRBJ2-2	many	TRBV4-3	TGCGCCAGCAGCCATACTAGCGGACAAAGCTACACCGGGGAGCTGTTTTTT	CASSHTSGQSYTGELFF
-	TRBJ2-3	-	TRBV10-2	TGCGCCAGCAGTGTGAGGGGCCTTCCCACAGATACGCAGTATTTT	CASSVRGLPTDTQYF